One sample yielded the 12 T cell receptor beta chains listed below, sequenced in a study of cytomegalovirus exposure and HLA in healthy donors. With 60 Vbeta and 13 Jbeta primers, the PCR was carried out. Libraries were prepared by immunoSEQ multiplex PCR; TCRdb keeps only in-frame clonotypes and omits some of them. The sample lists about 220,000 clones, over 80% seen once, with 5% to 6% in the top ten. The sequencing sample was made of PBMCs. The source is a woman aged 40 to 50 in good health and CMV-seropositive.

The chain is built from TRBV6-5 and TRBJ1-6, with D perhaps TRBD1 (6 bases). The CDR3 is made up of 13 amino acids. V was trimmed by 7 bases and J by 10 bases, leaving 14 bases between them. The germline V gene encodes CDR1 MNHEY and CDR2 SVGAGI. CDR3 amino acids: CASNAGARSPLHF. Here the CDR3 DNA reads TGTGCCAGCAACGCGGGGGCGCGGTCACCCCTCCACTTT.

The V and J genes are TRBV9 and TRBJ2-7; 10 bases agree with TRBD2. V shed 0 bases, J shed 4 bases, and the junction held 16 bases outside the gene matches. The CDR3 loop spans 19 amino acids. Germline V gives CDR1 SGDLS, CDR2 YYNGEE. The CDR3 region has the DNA TGTGCCAGCAGCGTAGCTACAGCGGGAGGGGATTTGGGTTTGTACGAGCAGTACTTC. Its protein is CASSVATAGGDLGLYEQYF.

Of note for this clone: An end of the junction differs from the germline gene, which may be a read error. Here the CDR3 DNA reads TGTTCCAGCAGCTTAGCTGGGACTTCCGAAGCATGGATCAACAATGAGCAGTTCTTC. It yields the protein CSSSLAGTSEAWINNEQFF. The chain combines TRBV7-9 with TRBJ2-1; maybe TRBD2 (6 bases). The V gene's germline CDR1 is SEHNR and CDR2 FQNEAQ (reference sequence). The CDR3 has 19 residues. Looking up the rest from reference TRBV7-9 and TRBJ2-1 gives the full variable domain: DTGVSQNPRHKITKRGQNVTFRCDPISEHNRLYWYRQTLGQGPEFLTYFQNEAQLEKSRLLSDRFSAERPKGSFSTLEIQRTEQGDSAMYLCSSSLAGTSEAWINNEQFFGPGTRLTVL.

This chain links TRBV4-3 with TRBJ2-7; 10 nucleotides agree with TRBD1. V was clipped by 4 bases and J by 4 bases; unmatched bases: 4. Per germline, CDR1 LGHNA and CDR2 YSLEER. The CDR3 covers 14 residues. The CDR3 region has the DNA TGCGCCAGCAGCCCCGGGACAGGGGAGTACGAGCAGTACTTC. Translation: CASSPGTGEYEQYF.

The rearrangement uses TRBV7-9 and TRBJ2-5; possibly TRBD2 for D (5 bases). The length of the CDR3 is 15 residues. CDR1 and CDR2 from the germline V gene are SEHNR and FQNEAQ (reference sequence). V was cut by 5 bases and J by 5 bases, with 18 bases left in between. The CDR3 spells CASSLPRRLGETQYF. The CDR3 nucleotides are TGTGCCAGCAGCCTACCGCGGAGGCTAGGGGAGACCCAGTACTTC.

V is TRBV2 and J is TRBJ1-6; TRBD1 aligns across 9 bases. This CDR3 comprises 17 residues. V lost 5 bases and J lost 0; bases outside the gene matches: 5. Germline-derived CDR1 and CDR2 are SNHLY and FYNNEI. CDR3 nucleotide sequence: TGTGCCAGCAGTCATGGGACAGGGAGCTCCTATAATTCACCCCTCCACTTT. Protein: CASSHGTGSSYNSPLHF.

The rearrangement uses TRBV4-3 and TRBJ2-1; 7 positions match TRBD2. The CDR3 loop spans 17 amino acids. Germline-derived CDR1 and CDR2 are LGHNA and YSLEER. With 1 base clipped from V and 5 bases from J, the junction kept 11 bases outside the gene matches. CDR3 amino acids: CASSQGVGRGINNEQFF. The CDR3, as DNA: TGCGCCAGCAGCCAAGGGGTCGGGCGGGGGATTAACAATGAGCAGTTCTTC.

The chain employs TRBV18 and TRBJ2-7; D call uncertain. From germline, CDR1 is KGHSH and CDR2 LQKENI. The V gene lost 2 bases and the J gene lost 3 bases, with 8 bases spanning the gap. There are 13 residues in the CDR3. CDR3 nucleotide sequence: TGTGCCAGCTCACCAAACGGTTACTACGAGCAGTACTTC. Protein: CASSPNGYYEQYF.

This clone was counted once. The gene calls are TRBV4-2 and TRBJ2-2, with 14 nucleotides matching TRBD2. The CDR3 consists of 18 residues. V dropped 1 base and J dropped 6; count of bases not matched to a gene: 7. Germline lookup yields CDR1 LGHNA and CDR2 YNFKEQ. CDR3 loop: CASSQGTSGGLVSGELFF. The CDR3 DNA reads TGTGCCAGCAGCCAAGGGACTAGCGGGGGGCTAGTATCCGGGGAGCTGTTTTTT.

CDR3 sequence (DNA): TGTGCCAGTAGTCAGACTAGCCCTATCTCCTACGAGCAGTACTTC. Amino acid sequence: CASSQTSPISYEQYF. V usage is TRBV19 and J usage is TRBJ2-7, with TRBD2 identical over 7 bases. Per the germline V gene, CDR1 is LNHDA and CDR2 is SQIVND (reference sequence). The junction had 7 bases not matched to a gene; V was cut back by 5 bases and J by 0 bases. This CDR3 comprises 15 residues.

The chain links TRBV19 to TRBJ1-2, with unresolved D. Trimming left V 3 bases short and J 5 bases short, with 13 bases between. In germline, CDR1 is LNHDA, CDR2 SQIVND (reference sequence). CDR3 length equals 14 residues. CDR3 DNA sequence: TGTGCCAGTAGTATTCTATATGGGCCGTATGGCTACACCTTC. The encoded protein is CASSILYGPYGYTF.

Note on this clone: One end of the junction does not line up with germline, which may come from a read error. Here the CDR3 DNA reads TGTTCCAGCAGCCCTGGGACAGGTGCTAACTATGGCTACACCTTC. Translation: CSSSPGTGANYGYTF. The rearrangement uses TRBV7-9 and TRBJ1-2, with 8 bases identical to TRBD1. This CDR3 contains 15 residues. Germline CDR1 is SEHNR and CDR2 is FQNEAQ (reference sequence).